The 22 T cell receptor beta chains below all came from one sample that was sequenced in a study of T cell repertoires in cytomegalovirus infection. Using its own MiXCR run on the reads, TCRdb lists one record per CDR3 protein. The sample has around 540,000 distinct CDR3 sequences, 33% seen once. These receptors lack a known antigen. This sample comprised cultured PBMCs, obtained from culture after CMV antigen stimulation. These receptors were obtained from a human donor in good health (CMV status not recorded). Some clones in this sample may be carry-over from other donors' samples.

This clonotype has only a few counts. The chain's CDR3 is CASSKWDTTGELFF. For the CDR3, the DNA is TGTGCCAGTAGTAAATGGGACACAACCGGGGAGCTGTTTTTT. V gene TRBV19 combines with J gene TRBJ2-2; a possible D gene is TRBD1 (6 bases). Germline V gives CDR1 LNHDA, CDR2 SQIVND (reference sequence). The ends were cut back, 4 bases at V and 5 bases at J, with 11 bases in the middle. This CDR3 has 14 residues.

This clonotype was recorded only once. This may be a read error, as it is one base from a much larger clone. Given the absence of the conserved phenylalanine or tryptophan at the CDR3 end, a read error is likely. This chain links TRBV7-2 with TRBJ2-5; 7 bases fit TRBD2. The CDR3 loop spans 15 amino acids. The V gene's germline CDR1 is SGHTA and CDR2 FQGNSA. The junction had 17 bases not matched to a gene; V was cut back by 11 bases and J by 5 bases. This CDR3 is CASRLSAGDWETQYI. CDR3 nucleotides: TGTGCCTCTAGATTGAGCGCGGGAGATTGGGAGACCCAGTACATC.

In this sample, this clonotype turned up a few times. The chain has TRBV19 and TRBJ2-7, with D uncertain. V was clipped by 3 bases and J by 0 bases, with 9 bases between them. This CDR3 spans 14 amino acids. Germline values: CDR1 LNHDA, CDR2 SQIVND (reference sequence). CDR3 region: CASSITVSSYEQYV. CDR3 DNA: TGTGCCAGTAGTATCACCGTTAGCTCCTACGAGCAGTACGTC.

This clonotype has at least ten counts. This chain joins TRBV7-2 and TRBJ2-1, with D maybe TRBD1 (6 bases). The germline gives CDR1 SGHTA, CDR2 FQGNSA. CDR3 length equals 16 residues. V was shortened by 2 bases and J by 10 bases, with 21 bases between the two germline ends. The CDR3 DNA sequence: TGTGCCAGCAGCTTATCCCCGGGGACCAGCAGGGGAGAGCAGTTCTTC. Translation gives CASSLSPGTSRGEQFF.

This clonotype occurred a few times. The chain joins TRBV24-1 to TRBJ2-7, with a weak D call TRBD2 (5 bases). The V gene lost 5 bases and the J gene lost 4 bases, with 14 bases spanning the gap. Germline V gene data show CDR1 as KGHDR and CDR2 as SFDVKD. The CDR3 consists of 14 residues. Here the CDR3 reads CATSVKGEVYEQYF. CDR3 sequence (DNA): TGTGCCACCAGTGTAAAGGGAGAGGTGTACGAGCAGTACTTC.

This clonotype was observed a handful of times. V and J are TRBV6-2 or TRBV6-3 and TRBJ2-1; weak D call: TRBD2 (6 bases). Germline values: CDR1 MNHEY, CDR2 SVGEGT. CDR3 length: 15 residues. The V gene lost 5 bases and the J gene lost 8 bases, with 19 bases spanning the gap. The CDR3 region has the DNA TGTGCCAGCAGTACCCCCCGGGACTCCAACGATGAGCAGTTCTTC. This codes for CASSTPRDSNDEQFF.

The rearrangement links TRBV19 to TRBJ2-5; a weak D match, TRBD1 (6 bases). Trimming removed 3 bases from V and 5 bases from J, with 13 bases in between. Germline lookup yields CDR1 LNHDA and CDR2 SQIVND (reference sequence). The CDR3 consists of 14 residues. The CDR3 nucleotides are TGTGCCAGTAGTATCGGCAGGGGTGGGGAGACCCAGTACTTC. It codes for CASSIGRGGETQYF.

The J gene is TRBJ2-5, the V gene TRBV19, with TRBD1 identical over 8 bases. V lost 6 bases and J lost 3; bases outside the gene matches: 15. CDR1 and CDR2 from the germline V gene are LNHDA and SQIVND (reference sequence). The CDR3 loop spans 17 amino acids. The CDR3 DNA is TGTGCCAGTAGCGCGGGGCGAATACCGGACAGGGAAGAGACCCAGTACTTC. Protein sequence: CASSAGRIPDREETQYF. Looking up the rest from reference TRBV19 and TRBJ2-5 gives the full variable domain: DGGITQSPKYLFRKEGQNVTLSCEQNLNHDAMYWYRQDPGQGLRLIYYSQIVNDFQKGDIAEGYSVSREKKESFPLTVTSAQKNPTAFYLCASSAGRIPDREETQYFGPGTRLLVL.

The rearrangement joins TRBV10-3 to TRBJ2-5; TRBD2 agrees at 8 bases. The V and J ends lost 6 bases and 2 bases, in that order; junction bases with no gene match: 5. CDR1 is ENHRY and CDR2 is SYGVKD in the germline V gene. The CDR3 is made up of 14 amino acids. The CDR3 DNA reads as TGTGCCATCAGGCCGGGGGGGGCTCAAGAGACCCAGTACTTC. This gives the protein CAIRPGGAQETQYF.

This clonotype was seen ten or more times. V is TRBV28 and J is TRBJ2-5; TRBD1 matches 12 bases. Germline V gives CDR1 MDHEN, CDR2 SYDVKM. Germline trimming cut 5 bases from V and 5 bases from J; bases unmatched to any gene: 6. The CDR3 runs 15 residues. The CDR3 coding sequence is TGTGCCAGCAGTCCGGGACAGGGGGCCGGGGAGACCCAGTACTTC. Its translation is CASSPGQGAGETQYF.

This rearrangement joins TRBV24-1 to TRBJ2-3; D is perhaps TRBD1 (6 bases). The V end was cut by 3 bases, the J end by 8 bases, with 14 bases between. The length of the CDR3 is 14 residues. Germline assignment: CDR1 KGHDR and CDR2 SFDVKD. The CDR3 protein is CATSDRDTLGTQYF. The CDR3 DNA sequence: TGTGCCACCAGTGATCGGGACACCCTCGGTACGCAGTATTTT.

This chain uses TRBV24-1 with TRBJ2-7, with D perhaps TRBD1 (5 bases). The ends were cut back, 11 bases at V and 4 bases at J, with 17 bases in the middle. This CDR3 is built from 13 residues. Germline V gene sequence: CDR1 KGHDR, CDR2 SFDVKD. CDR3 DNA: TGTGCCATCCCGTCGGACACCATATACGAGCAGTACTTC. This translates into CAIPSDTIYEQYF.

This clonotype was seen only once. The genes are TRBV2 and TRBJ2-7; D may be TRBD2 (5 bases). Germline CDR1 is SNHLY and CDR2 is FYNNEI. The CDR3 runs 14 residues. Trimming took off 3 bases at V and 0 bases at J, with 9 bases between the two ends. The CDR3 here is CASSEVARSYEQYV. CDR3 nucleotides: TGTGCCAGCAGTGAGGTAGCGCGCTCCTACGAGCAGTACGTC.

The chain recombines TRBV29-1 with TRBJ2-1; 7 bases match TRBD2. The J segment lost 5 bases and the V segment lost 5 bases, leaving 6 bases of the junction unmatched. There are 13 residues in the CDR3. Looked up from germline, CDR1 is SQVTM and CDR2 is ANQGSEA. CDR3 DNA: TGCAGCGTTAGGACTAGTTTCGACAATGAGCAGTTCTTC. It is translated as CSVRTSFDNEQFF.

In this sample, this clonotype turned up a few times. This sequence joins TRBV14 and TRBJ2-7; TRBD2 might be the D (5 bases). Between the trimmed V and J ends, which lost 4 bases and 3 bases, there was a span of 25 bases. The CDR3 is made up of 18 amino acids. Looked up from germline, CDR1 is SGHDN and CDR2 is FVKESK. The CDR3 DNA is TGTGCCAGCAGCCTTGGCACCCCGGGATCCCACCTCGACTACGAGCAGTACTTC. Its translation is CASSLGTPGSHLDYEQYF.

V is TRBV7-9 and J is TRBJ2-7, with D perhaps matching TRBD1 or TRBD2 (7 bases each). This CDR3 is 12 amino acids long. V was pared by 10 bases and J by 3 bases, with 13 bases between. CDR1 SEHNR and CDR2 FQNEAQ come from the germline V gene (reference sequence). CDR3 in amino acids: CATGGTDYEQYF. The CDR3, as DNA: TGTGCCACCGGGGGGACAGACTACGAGCAGTACTTC.

The J gene is TRBJ1-2, the V gene TRBV27; TRBD1 is a possible D gene (5 bases). This CDR3 region has 13 residues. Germline loops: CDR1 MNHEY, CDR2 SMNVEV (reference sequence). The V gene lost 6 bases and the J gene lost 3 bases, with 11 bases spanning the gap. CDR3 in DNA: TGTGCCAGCAGCTTTCGGGGCCACTATGGCTACACCTTC. Protein: CASSFRGHYGYTF.

The J gene is TRBJ1-1, the V gene TRBV12-3 or TRBV12-4; tentative D call: TRBD1 (5 bases). Trimming removed 6 bases from V and 0 bases from J, with 20 bases in between. The CDR3 spans 17 residues. CDR3 in amino acids: CASRPQSRSGMNTEAFF. CDR3 in DNA: TGTGCCAGCAGGCCACAAAGCAGATCAGGGATGAACACTGAAGCTTTCTTT.

Only a few counts were recorded for this clonotype. This chain uses TRBV5-4 with TRBJ2-1, with 10 bases identical to TRBD2. The J segment lost 7 bases and the V segment lost 0 bases, leaving 7 bases of the junction unmatched. Germline V CDR1 and CDR2: SGHNT, YYREEE (reference sequence). The CDR3 totals 16 residues. CDR3 sequence reads: CASSLGGLAGANEQFF. CDR3 bases: TGTGCCAGCAGCTTGGGAGGGCTAGCGGGAGCAAATGAGCAGTTCTTC.

Remarks on this clonotype: A much larger clone sits a single nucleotide away, making a read error possible. The chain links TRBV7-9 to TRBJ1-3; no clear D. The CDR3 loop spans 14 amino acids. Germline loops: CDR1 SEHNR, CDR2 FQNEAQ (reference sequence). Trimming took off 4 bases at V and 7 bases at J, with 14 bases between the two ends. The CDR3 bases are TGTGCCAGCAGCTCCTCCAGGATCCGCAACACCATATATTTT. Its translation: CASSSSRIRNTIYF.

The chain joins TRBV7-8 to TRBJ2-2; 7 positions agree with TRBD1. The junction had 8 bases not matched to a gene; V was cut back by 3 bases and J by 4 bases. The CDR3 consists of 16 residues. The germline V gene has CDR1 SGHVS and CDR2 FQNEAQ. The CDR3 loop reads CASSFAPDRSTGELFF. The CDR3 DNA is TGTGCCAGCAGCTTCGCCCCGGACAGGAGCACCGGGGAGCTGTTTTTT.

This clonotype occurred a few times. The CDR3 loop reads CASSQGPMNTEAFF. CDR3 in DNA: TGTGCCAGCAGCCAGGGTCCTATGAACACTGAAGCTTTCTTT. This rearrangement joins TRBV7-9 to TRBJ1-1, with D perhaps matching TRBD1 (5 bases). There are 14 residues in the CDR3. Germline values: CDR1 SEHNR, CDR2 FQNEAQ (reference sequence). V was trimmed by 5 bases and J by 0 bases, leaving 10 bases between them.